This T cell receptor (beta chain) appears in the sequencing data of a study of beta chain features in type 1 diabetes. With regard to this clone: Its antigen is not known.

As every portion of the isolated RNA was reverse transcribed, the sequencing read expressed TCRB transcripts. TCRdb's table, derived via immunoSEQ multiplex PCR, lists solely in-frame clones and lacks some. The sample shows approximately 170,000 clones, 7.5% to 10% of them seen only once. The CDR3 is 14 amino acids. The V gene lost 6 bases and the J gene lost 3 bases, with 14 bases spanning the gap. Germline V CDR1 and CDR2: MDHEN, SYDVKM. The study, taken as a whole, reports: The cDNA sequencing approach could over-represent high-TCR-expressing cells. Shorter TCRB CDR3s, moderately but significantly so, marked every one of the four CD4+ subsets in Type 1 diabetes patients.

Material: central memory CD4+ T cells from blood. The receptor was isolated from a woman between 18 and 29 years old in good health. The rearrangement uses TRBV28 and TRBJ1-1, with D tentatively TRBD1 (6 bases). CDR3 bases: TGTGCCAGCAGCTCTCAGGGGAAAGACACTGAAGCTTTCTTT. It specifies CASSSQGKDTEAFF.